This entry concerns a single T cell receptor beta chain. Time point denoted: patch test 3, about 24 weeks after DPC sensitization. Treatment given: therapeutic diphenylcyclopropenone sensitization with weekly scalp DPC. TCRdb re-called the RACE reads through MiXCR, storing one row per CDR3 protein. The profile shows about 190,000 distinct CDR3 sequences, more than 20% of them singletons. With 1 base removed from V and 6 bases from J, the gap between germline ends came to 15 bases. The CDR3 spans 15 residues. The germline V gene has CDR1 SGHTA and CDR2 FQGNSA. This record comes from a study of human T cells and chemical hapten exposure.

The source was whole blood, collected in connection with sensitization to the hapten diphenylcyclopropenone (DPC). This chain joins TRBV7-2 and TRBJ2-5, with D possibly being TRBD1 or TRBD2 (5 bases each). The sequence was obtained from a woman between 40 and 50 years old with alopecia areata. Some clones in this sample may be carry-over from other donors' samples. The CDR3, as DNA: TGTGCCAGCAGCTTAGGGACACTAGGCCAGCAGACCCAGTACTTC. The encoded protein is CASSLGTLGQQTQYF.